This is a list of T cell receptor beta chains from one sample in a study of blood T cell repertoires in COVID-19. Measured with immunoSEQ multiplex PCR; TCRdb has only the in-frame clones, and not every one. The profile shows about 350,000 clones, around nine tenths of them singletons. Input material: peripheral blood. The receptors stem from a woman aged 55-69 years with COVID-19, enrolled during active disease. CDR3s include the opening cysteine and the closing phenylalanine or tryptophan. The order of the fields is clone size, D gene, J gene, V gene, CDR3 DNA, CDR3 protein. The D gene is left open where the match is weak. The listing skips clone size in some rows; elsewhere it reads once, few, many or a size class.

NA | TRBD1 | TRBJ1-5 | TRBV18 | TGTGCCAGCTCGCAGACAGGGAATAGCAATCAGCCCCAGCATTTT | CASSQTGNSNQPQHF
NA | TRBD1 | TRBJ1-2 | TRBV27 | TGTGCCAGCAGCCGGAGACAGGGGGCTAATTATGGCTACACCTTC | CASSRRQGANYGYTF
NA | NA | TRBJ2-1 | TRBV3-1/TRBV3-2 | TGTGCCAGCAGCCAAGATTCGGCGGCGGACTCCTACAATGAGCAGTTCTTC | CASSQDSAADSYNEQFF
few | NA | TRBJ1-3 | TRBV20-1 | TGCAGTGCTAGTCAGAGGGTAGGGAGAAACACCATATATTTT | CSASQRVGRNTIYF
few | TRBD1 | TRBJ1-2 | TRBV7-3 | TGTGCCAGCAGCCCCTCGGGACAGATCACCTCTAACTATGGCTACACCTTC | CASSPSGQITSNYGYTF
NA | NA | TRBJ1-6 | TRBV14 | TGTGCCAGCAGCCAAGATACAGAAGGAAGGAATTCACCCCTCCACTTT | CASSQDTEGRNSPLHF
NA | TRBD1 | TRBJ1-4 | TRBV6-1 | TGTGCCAGCAGTGAGAGGGACAGGGTTCCTAATGAAAAACTGTTTTTT | CASSERDRVPNEKLFF
NA | NA | TRBJ1-1 | TRBV12-3/TRBV12-4 | TGTGCCAGCGGGGCCCAGGTTTACACTGAAGCTTTCTTT | CASGAQVYTEAFF
NA | TRBD1 | TRBJ1-5 | TRBV19 | TGTGCCAGCCAGGGGGCTAGGCAGCCCCAGCATTTT | CASQGARQPQHF
NA | NA | TRBJ1-2 | TRBV18 | TGTGCCAGCTCACTAGCAGGGTTCTATGGCTACACCTTC | CASSLAGFYGYTF
NA | TRBD1 | TRBJ2-1 | TRBV30 | TGTGCCTGGAGCCGAGGGACAGGGGTCTACAATGAGCAGTTCTTC | CAWSRGTGVYNEQFF
NA | TRBD1 | TRBJ2-2 | TRBV11-2 | TGTGCCAGCGACAGGGGGCTGAACACCGGGGAGCTGTTTTTT | CASDRGLNTGELFF
NA | TRBD2 | TRBJ2-7 | TRBV19 | TGTGCCAGTAGTTTCGGCCCGGGGGGGGCGATCTACGAGCAGTACTTC | CASSFGPGGAIYEQYF
NA | NA | TRBJ1-4 | TRBV15 | TGTGCCACCAGCAGAGATATCACTAGAAATGAAAAACTGTTTTTT | CATSRDITRNEKLFF
NA | NA | TRBJ1-2 | TRBV2 | TGTGCCAGCAGTCCTGACACCTTCTATGGCTACACCTTC | CASSPDTFYGYTF
NA | TRBD2 | TRBJ2-1 | TRBV5-1 | TGCGCCAGCAGCGCGGGCCCTAGCGGGGTGGCCTACAATGAGCAGTTCTTC | CASSAGPSGVAYNEQFF
NA | NA | TRBJ2-3 | TRBV9 | TGTGCCAGCAGCGGGGGGGGCCAGCAGGATACGCAGTATTTT | CASSGGGQQDTQYF
NA | TRBD1 | TRBJ2-5 | TRBV18 | TGTGCCAGCTCAGAAATGGGACAGGGCACAGAGACCCAGTACTTC | CASSEMGQGTETQYF
once | TRBD1 | TRBJ1-1 | TRBV5-1 | TGCGCCAGCAGCCTGGGACAGAGCACTGAAGCTTTCTTT | CASSLGQSTEAFF
NA | NA | TRBJ1-4 | TRBV27 | TGTGCCAGCAGTCGGGAGGGGCCGTTCAATGGGGGCAGGAATAATGAAAAACTGTTTTTT | CASSREGPFNGGRNNEKLFF
NA | TRBD1 | TRBJ1-2 | TRBV14 | TGTGCCAGCAGCCCGGACAGGGCGTATGGCTACACCTTC | CASSPDRAYGYTF
NA | NA | TRBJ1-1 | TRBV12-5 | TGTGCTAGTGCCTCCCGGGCCGAGGGAGAAAACACTGAAGCTTTCTTT | CASASRAEGENTEAFF
NA | NA | TRBJ1-3 | TRBV4-2 | TGTGCCAGCAGCCCCTCCGACGCGGACACTGGAAACACCATATATTTT | CASSPSDADTGNTIYF
NA | NA | TRBJ2-5 | TRBV19 | TGTGCCAGTAGTCCTGAGCGGAAGACCCAGTACTTC | CASSPERKTQYF
few | NA | TRBJ2-7 | TRBV29-1 | TGCAGCGTTGCCGACAGGCTCGGCTCCTACGAGCAGTACTTC | CSVADRLGSYEQYF
NA | TRBD1 | TRBJ1-1 | TRBV5-4 | TGTGCCAGCAGCTTGCCCGACAGGGATAACACTGAAGCTTTCTTT | CASSLPDRDNTEAFF
NA | NA | TRBJ2-3 | TRBV9 | TGTGCCAGCAGCGTAGCGTCCGGGGGAGGCACAGATACGCAGTATTTT | CASSVASGGGTDTQYF
NA | TRBD1 | TRBJ1-4 | TRBV6-2/TRBV6-3 | TGTGCCAGCAGTTACTCGAGCAGGGGGAGTGAAAAACTGTTTTTT | CASSYSSRGSEKLFF
NA | TRBD1 | TRBJ2-2 | TRBV2 | TGTGCCAGTACAGGGGGTCCCGGGGAGCTGTTTTTT | CASTGGPGELFF